This T cell receptor beta chain was captured in a study of blood T cells in healthy people across ages. Points from the study as a whole: The fall in TCR beta diversity per million T cells was roughly linear with age. Diversity of TCR beta correlated strongly with naive T cell percentage.

V was shortened by 3 bases and J by 0 bases, with 12 bases between the two germline ends. The germline V gene encodes CDR1 SGHTA and CDR2 FQGTGA. The CDR3 has 16 amino acids. Through a sample-barcoded 5' primer and a J-beta primer mix, a second PCR was run for 7 to 11 cycles. The template-switch adaptor was a 5' adaptor with 12 random nucleotides. It tagged each cDNA molecule. MiXCR, applied by TCRdb to the 5' RACE reads, yields one record per CDR3 protein. The sample contains around 800,000 distinct CDR3 sequences, around 45% of which appear only once. This clonotype occurred a few times. Its cognate antigen is unknown. Peripheral blood, 9.5 to 10 milliliters per donor, was collected.

The sequencing input was blood. The chain employs TRBV7-3 and TRBJ2-1; maybe TRBD2 (6 bases). The clonotype comes from a man aged 55 to 69 in good health. This CDR3 is CASSFSAGSSYNEQFF. CDR3 bases: TGTGCCAGCAGCTTCTCGGCGGGGAGCTCCTACAATGAGCAGTTCTTC.